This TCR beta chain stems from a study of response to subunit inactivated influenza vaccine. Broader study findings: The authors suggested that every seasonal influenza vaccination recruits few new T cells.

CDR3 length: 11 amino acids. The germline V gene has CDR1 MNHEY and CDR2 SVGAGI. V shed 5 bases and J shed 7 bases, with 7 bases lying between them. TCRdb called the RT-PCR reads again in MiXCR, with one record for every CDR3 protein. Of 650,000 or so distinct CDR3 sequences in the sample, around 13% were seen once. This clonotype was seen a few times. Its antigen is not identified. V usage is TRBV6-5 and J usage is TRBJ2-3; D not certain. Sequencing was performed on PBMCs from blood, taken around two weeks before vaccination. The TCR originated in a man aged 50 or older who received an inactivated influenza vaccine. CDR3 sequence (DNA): TGTGCCAGCAGTGGACGTAATACGCAGTATTTT. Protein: CASSGRNTQYF.